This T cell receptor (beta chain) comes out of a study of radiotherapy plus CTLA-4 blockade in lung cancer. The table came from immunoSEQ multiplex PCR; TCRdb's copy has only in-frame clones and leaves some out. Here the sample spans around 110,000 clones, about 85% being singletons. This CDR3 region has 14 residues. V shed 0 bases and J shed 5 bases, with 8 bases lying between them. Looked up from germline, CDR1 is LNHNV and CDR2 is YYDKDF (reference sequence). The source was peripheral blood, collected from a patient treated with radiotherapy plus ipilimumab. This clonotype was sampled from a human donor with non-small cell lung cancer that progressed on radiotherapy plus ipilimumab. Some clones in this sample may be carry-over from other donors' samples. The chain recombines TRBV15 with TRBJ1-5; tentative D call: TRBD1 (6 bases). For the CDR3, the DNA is TGTGCCACCAGCAGAGAACAGGGCTATCAGCCCCAGCATTTT. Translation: CATSREQGYQPQHF.